The 23 T cell receptor beta chains given below trace back to one sample, sequenced in a study of CD8+CD57+ T cells in acquired aplastic anemia (dated by TCRdb to the late 2010s). Flow cytometry had shown CD8+CD57+ cell expansion in the patients selected for sequencing. The data were produced on an Illumina HiSeq 2000. Genomic DNA was used as template for profiling of TCR beta VDJ combinations and CDR3 sequences. Using fastp at Q25 and MiXCR, TCRdb reprocessed the public reads and kept productive beta chains. CDR3 protein sequences are deduplicated, and each keeps its most common genes and DNA. This sample is represented by roughly 120,000 distinct CDR3 sequences; 58% of them were singletons. The top ten constitute roughly 32% of the sample. Material: sorted CD4+, CD8+, or CD8+CD57+ T cells (not recorded which) from PBMCs. All receptors derive from a human donor with aplastic anemia.

Details on this clonotype: A much larger clone lies one base from this, so it may be a read error. The chain employs TRBV5-4 and TRBJ2-7; tentative D call: TRBD1 (7 bases). This CDR3 contains 17 residues. The germline CDR1 and CDR2 sequences are SGHNT and YYREEE (reference sequence). The V end lost 0 bases, the J end lost 3 bases, and 19 bases lay between the germline ends. This CDR3 reads CASSLETRRGVFYEQYF. The CDR3 DNA reads TGTGCCAGCAGCTTGGAGACTCGCAGGGGGGTCTTCTACGAGCAGTACTTC.

CDR3 in amino acids: CATSRVDGATNQPQHF. CDR3 nucleotide sequence: TGTGCCACCAGCAGAGTAGACGGGGCGACTAATCAGCCCCAGCATTTT. This chain links TRBV15 with TRBJ1-5; weak D call: TRBD1 (5 bases). The CDR3 sequence is 16 residues long. V was clipped by 1 base and J by 4 bases, with 14 bases between them. In germline, CDR1 is LNHNV, CDR2 YYDKDF (reference sequence).

The chain recombines TRBV24-1 with TRBJ2-1; 12 positions agree with TRBD2. Germline CDR1 is KGHDR and CDR2 is SFDVKD. CDR3 length: 17 residues. V lost 6 bases to trimming and J lost 1 base; unmatched junction nucleotides: 6. The CDR3 spells CATSSLAGGSSYNEQFF. The CDR3 DNA is TGTGCCACCAGTTCTCTAGCGGGAGGGTCTTCCTACAATGAGCAGTTCTTC.

The V call is TRBV25-1, the J call TRBJ2-5; D is unclear. V gave up 2 bases and J gave up 5 bases, with 15 bases separating them. The CDR3 is 15 amino acids. CDR1 is MGHDK and CDR2 is SYGVNS in the germline V gene. DNA for the CDR3: TGTGCCAGCAGTGAAGGGCAGGCCACCGGTGAGACCCAGTACTTC. This gives the protein CASSEGQATGETQYF.

This chain joins TRBV19 and TRBJ2-7; TRBD1 matches 11 bases. Losses at the gene ends were 5 bases for V and 5 bases for J; bases not matched to a gene: 5. The CDR3 runs 14 residues. Per germline, CDR1 LNHDA and CDR2 SQIVND (reference sequence). In DNA form, the CDR3 reads TGTGCCAGTAGTTTCGGACAGGGGGCCAACGAGCAGTACTTC. This encodes CASSFGQGANEQYF.

The chain recombines TRBV7-3 with TRBJ2-3; D is undetermined. Trimming cost V 1 base and J 6 bases, with 8 bases left between them. Germline assignment: CDR1 SGHTA and CDR2 FQGTGA. The CDR3 has 13 residues. The DNA of the CDR3 is TGTGCCAGCAGCTTAAACTCCGGGGATACGCAGTATTTT. Translation: CASSLNSGDTQYF.

This sequence joins TRBV27 and TRBJ1-5; D call uncertain. This CDR3 contains 14 residues. Germline V gives CDR1 MNHEY, CDR2 SMNVEV (reference sequence). The germline V and J ends were trimmed by 3 bases and 0 bases, with 6 bases remaining between them. The CDR3 spells CASSFSYSNQPQHF. The DNA of the CDR3 is TGTGCCAGCAGTTTTTCCTATAGCAATCAGCCCCAGCATTTT.

This clonotype was recorded a few times. J is TRBJ2-5 and V is TRBV29-1, with D perhaps assigned TRBD1 or TRBD2 (5 bases each). V was trimmed by 6 bases and J by 1 base, leaving 15 bases between them. The CDR3 covers 14 residues. Per germline, CDR1 SQVTM and CDR2 ANQGSEA. In DNA, the CDR3 is TGCAGCGTCCCAAAGTGGGGGAGCCAAGAGACCCAGTACTTC. It yields the protein CSVPKWGSQETQYF.

With regard to this clonotype: A much bigger clone sits one base away, suggesting this may be a read error. The J gene is TRBJ2-5, the V gene TRBV5-6, with a weak D call TRBD1 (5 bases). This CDR3 has 14 residues. CDR1 and CDR2 from the germline V gene are SGHDT and YYEEEE. The V and J ends lost 3 bases and 4 bases respectively, with 13 bases between them. Here the CDR3 reads CASSSGNGVETQYF. In DNA form, the CDR3 reads TGTGCCAGCAGCTCAGGGAATGGCGTAGAGACCCAGTACTTC.

Details on this clonotype: The junction shows a germline mismatch at one end, possibly a read error. The chain uses TRBV7-2 and TRBJ1-2; no reliable D call. CDR1 and CDR2 from the germline V gene are SGHTA and FQGNSA. The length of the CDR3 is 12 residues. The CDR3 protein is CASRPGERGYTF. CDR3 coding DNA: TGCGCCAGCAGGCCCGGAGAGCGCGGCTACACCTTC.

The table lists this clonotype with many counts. The V and J genes are TRBV15 and TRBJ2-4; 9 bases are a match to TRBD2. This CDR3 contains 15 residues. CDR1 LNHNV and CDR2 YYDKDF come from the germline V gene (reference sequence). The J segment lost 8 bases and the V segment lost 0 bases, leaving 5 bases of the junction unmatched. CDR3 region: CATSRDLAGGDIQYF. For the CDR3, the DNA is TGTGCCACCAGCAGAGATCTGGCGGGAGGGGACATTCAGTACTTC.

The J gene is TRBJ2-2, the V gene TRBV7-9; a weak D match, TRBD2 (6 bases). Germline V gene lookup returns CDR1 SEHNR and CDR2 FQNEAQ (reference sequence). V was shortened by 10 bases and J by 3 bases, with 15 bases between the two germline ends. The CDR3 covers 14 residues. CDR3 residues: CATLGLYDTGELFF. The CDR3 DNA reads TGTGCCACCCTGGGACTTTACGACACCGGGGAGCTGTTTTTT.

The chain recombines TRBV7-6 with TRBJ2-1, with a possible D match to TRBD1 (6 bases). Trimming took 3 bases from V and 0 from J, leaving 12 bases between them. This CDR3 region has 16 residues. Per the germline V gene, CDR1 is SGHVS and CDR2 is FNYEAQ. The CDR3 region is CASSLSPDSSYNEQFF. DNA of the CDR3: TGTGCCAGCAGCTTGTCCCCGGACAGCTCCTACAATGAGCAGTTCTTC.

This clonotype was detected many times. The V call is TRBV10-3, the J call TRBJ1-2; D uncertain. The germline V and J ends were trimmed by 9 bases and 2 bases, with 13 bases remaining between them. Looked up from germline, CDR1 is ENHRY and CDR2 is SYGVKD. This CDR3 has 13 residues. The CDR3 DNA reads as TGTGCCATTTTAAACAGAGGCAACTATGGCTACACCTTC. It codes for CAILNRGNYGYTF.

The chain uses TRBV20-1 and TRBJ2-3; the D gene is possibly TRBD1 (6 bases). CDR3 length: 14 residues. Per the germline V gene, CDR1 is DFQATT and CDR2 is SNEGSKA (reference sequence). V lost 2 bases and J 1 base, leaving 10 bases between the germline ends. The DNA for the CDR3 is TGCAGTGCTAGAAATCCAGGGGGCACAGATACGCAGTATTTT. Translated: CSARNPGGTDTQYF.

V usage is TRBV9 and J usage is TRBJ2-3, with 7 positions matching TRBD1. Per the germline V gene, CDR1 is SGDLS and CDR2 is YYNGEE. CDR3 length: 16 amino acids. V lost 3 bases, J lost 2 bases, and 9 bases stayed unmatched. CDR3 coding DNA: TGTGCCAGCAGCGCCTCGGGACAGTGGAACACAGATACGCAGTATTTT. It encodes CASSASGQWNTDTQYF.

The V and J genes are TRBV6-4 and TRBJ2-7; D ambiguous. This CDR3 is built from 14 residues. Germline V CDR1 and CDR2: MRHNA, SNTAGT. Deletions cut 11 bases from V and 2 bases from J, with 19 bases between. CDR3 in amino acids: CAGTARDGPYEQYF. In DNA form, the CDR3 reads TGTGCCGGCACCGCACGCGACGGACCCTACGAGCAGTACTTC.

This sequence joins TRBV19 and TRBJ1-6; no reliable D call. V lost 9 bases to trimming and J lost 6 bases, with 15 bases between them. The CDR3 has 14 residues. The germline V gene encodes CDR1 LNHDA and CDR2 SQIVND (reference sequence). This CDR3 reads CASSFGRANSPLHF. The CDR3 nucleotides are TGTGCCAGCAGTTTCGGGAGAGCTAATTCACCCCTCCACTTT.

This sequence joins TRBV20-1 and TRBJ2-3, with 7 positions matching TRBD1. The germline V gene has CDR1 DFQATT and CDR2 SNEGSKA (reference sequence). This CDR3 contains 16 residues. J was trimmed by 0 bases and V by 3 bases; bases with no gene match: 9. CDR3 coding DNA: TGCAGTGCTAGGAGGGGGCGGACGACTAGCACAGATACGCAGTATTTT. Translating it yields CSARRGRTTSTDTQYF.

This clonotype showed up many times. The chain recombines TRBV9 with TRBJ1-2; the match to TRBD1 covers 7 bases. The germline V gene encodes CDR1 SGDLS and CDR2 YYNGEE. This CDR3 has 16 amino acids. V dropped 3 bases and J dropped 1; count of bases not matched to a gene: 9. The CDR3 sequence: CASSAQGGQINYGYTF. The CDR3 DNA reads TGTGCCAGCAGCGCCCAGGGGGGGCAGATTAACTATGGCTACACCTTC.

The chain combines TRBV10-3 with TRBJ1-4; D remains unclear. The CDR3 is 12 residues long. The V gene lost 8 bases and the J gene lost 5 bases, with 9 bases spanning the gap. Germline CDR1 and CDR2: ENHRY and SYGVKD. CDR3 residues: CAIGNPNEKLFF. CDR3 in DNA: TGTGCCATCGGAAACCCCAATGAAAAACTGTTTTTT.

This chain joins TRBV7-8 and TRBJ2-3; D is ambiguous. CDR1 SGHVS and CDR2 FQNEAQ come from the germline V gene. The CDR3 loop spans 13 amino acids. V was trimmed by 8 bases and J by 0 bases, leaving 9 bases between them. CDR3 sequence reads: CASRVRSTDTQYF. CDR3 nucleotide sequence: TGTGCCAGCCGCGTCAGAAGCACAGATACGCAGTATTTT. The whole variable domain, remainder taken from reference TRBV7-8 and TRBJ2-3, is GAGVSQSPRYKVAKRGQDVALRCDPISGHVSLFWYQQALGQGPEFLTYFQNEAQLDKSGLPSDRFFAERPEGSVSTLKIQRTQQEDSAVYLCASRVRSTDTQYFGPGTRLTVL.

This chain links TRBV24-1 with TRBJ2-2; D is undetermined. The CDR3 loop spans 14 amino acids. V was pared by 12 bases and J by 5 bases, with 18 bases between. In germline, CDR1 is KGHDR, CDR2 SFDVKD. CDR3 nucleotide sequence: TGTGCCCTCCGACTCTGCTGGAGAACCGGGGAGCTGTTTTTT. This sequence encodes CALRLCWRTGELFF.